Detailed here is one TCR beta chain. One end of the junction fails to match germline, which may point to a read error. The sample belongs to a study of control samples from healthy donors and cancer patients. Per germline, CDR1 DFQATT and CDR2 SNEGSKA (reference sequence). This CDR3 has 11 amino acids. The table came from immunoSEQ multiplex PCR; TCRdb's copy has only in-frame clones and leaves some out. Its table records some 180,000 clones. The sequence was collected from a woman aged 30 to 39 in good health. This rearrangement joins TRBV20-1 to TRBJ1-2; 8 bases match TRBD1. Sequenced: blood. CDR3 coding DNA: TGCAGTGCCCCGTGGGGGACAGGTCCCTTTTTC. It translates to CSAPWGTGPFF.